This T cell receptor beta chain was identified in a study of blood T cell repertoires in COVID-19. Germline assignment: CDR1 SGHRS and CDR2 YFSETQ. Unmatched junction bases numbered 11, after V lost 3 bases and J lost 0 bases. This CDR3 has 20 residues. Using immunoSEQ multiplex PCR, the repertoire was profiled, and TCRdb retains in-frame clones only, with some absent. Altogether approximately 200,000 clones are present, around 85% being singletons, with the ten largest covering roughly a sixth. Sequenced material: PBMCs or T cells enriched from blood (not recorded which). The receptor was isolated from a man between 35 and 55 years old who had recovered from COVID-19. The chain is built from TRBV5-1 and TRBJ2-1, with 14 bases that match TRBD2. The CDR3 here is CASSSRTSGRSESSYNEQFF. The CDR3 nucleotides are TGCGCCAGCAGCTCCCGGACTAGCGGGAGGTCCGAGAGCTCCTACAATGAGCAGTTCTTC. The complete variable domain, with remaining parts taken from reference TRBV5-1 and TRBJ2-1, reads KAGVTQTPRYLIKTRGQQVTLSCSPISGHRSVSWYQQTPGQGLQFLFEYFSETQRNKGNFPGRFSGRQFSNSRSEMNVSTLELGDSALYLCASSSRTSGRSESSYNEQFFGPGTRLTVL.